This TCR beta chain was sequenced in a study of blood T cell repertoires in COVID-19. Study-wide context: COVID-19 samples collected from the United States, Italy and Spain covered acute and convalescent phases. The analysed material was cDNA or gDNA that came from T cells, B-cell-depleted T cells, or PBMCs.

The CDR3 extends over 16 amino acids. With V trimmed by 2 bases and J by 6 bases, 10 bases remained unmatched. Germline CDR1 MNHNS, CDR2 SASEGT. This clone was detected only a few times. Authors' processing steps: Estimation of nucleated cell counts was performed using reference gene primer amplification. Assay: immunoSEQ multiplex PCR; the TCRdb copy retains only in-frame clones and omits some. V and J calls and clone size are as listed in that table; D and trimming were resolved from the DNA. The sample consists of some 340,000 clones, about 85% of them appearing once. The TCR sequence derives from a woman under 30 with acute or convalescent COVID-19. The V gene is TRBV6-1, the J gene TRBJ2-3, with 8 bases matching TRBD1. The sequenced sample consisted of peripheral blood. CDR3 residues: CASSEMALTGVDTQYF. The CDR3 region has the DNA TGTGCCAGCAGTGAAATGGCCCTGACAGGGGTGGATACGCAGTATTTT.